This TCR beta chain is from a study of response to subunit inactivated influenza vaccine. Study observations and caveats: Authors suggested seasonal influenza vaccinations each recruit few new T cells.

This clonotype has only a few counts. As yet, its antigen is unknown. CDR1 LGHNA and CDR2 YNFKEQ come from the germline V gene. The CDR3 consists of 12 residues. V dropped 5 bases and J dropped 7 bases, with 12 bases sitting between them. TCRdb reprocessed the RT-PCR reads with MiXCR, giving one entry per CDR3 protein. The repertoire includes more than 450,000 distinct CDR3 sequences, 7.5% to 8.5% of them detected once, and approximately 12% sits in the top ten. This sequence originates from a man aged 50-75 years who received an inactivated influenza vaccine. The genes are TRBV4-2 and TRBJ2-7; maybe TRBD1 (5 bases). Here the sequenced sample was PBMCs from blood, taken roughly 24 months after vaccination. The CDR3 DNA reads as TGTGCCAGCAGCTCCCAGGGTAGGGAGCAGTACTTC. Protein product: CASSSQGREQYF.